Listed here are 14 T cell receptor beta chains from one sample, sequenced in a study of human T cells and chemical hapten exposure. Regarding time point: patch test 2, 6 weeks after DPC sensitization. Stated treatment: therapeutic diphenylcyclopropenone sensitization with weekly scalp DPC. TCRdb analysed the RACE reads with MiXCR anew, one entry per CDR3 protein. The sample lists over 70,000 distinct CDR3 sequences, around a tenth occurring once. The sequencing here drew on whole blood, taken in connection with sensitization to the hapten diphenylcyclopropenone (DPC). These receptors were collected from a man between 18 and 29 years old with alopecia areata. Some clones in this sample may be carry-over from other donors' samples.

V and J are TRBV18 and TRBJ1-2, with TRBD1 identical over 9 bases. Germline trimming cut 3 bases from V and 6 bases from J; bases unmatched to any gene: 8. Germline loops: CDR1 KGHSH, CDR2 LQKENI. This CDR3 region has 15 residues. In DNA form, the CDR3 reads TGTGCCAGCTCACCGCCGGGACAGGGCGTCAATGGCTACACCTTC. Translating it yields CASSPPGQGVNGYTF.

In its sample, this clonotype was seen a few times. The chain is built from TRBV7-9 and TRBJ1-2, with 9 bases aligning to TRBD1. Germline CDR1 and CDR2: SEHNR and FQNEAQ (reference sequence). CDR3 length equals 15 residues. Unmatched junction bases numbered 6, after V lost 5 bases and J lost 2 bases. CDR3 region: CASSPQGQGNYGYTF. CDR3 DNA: TGTGCCAGCAGCCCGCAAGGACAGGGGAACTATGGCTACACCTTC.

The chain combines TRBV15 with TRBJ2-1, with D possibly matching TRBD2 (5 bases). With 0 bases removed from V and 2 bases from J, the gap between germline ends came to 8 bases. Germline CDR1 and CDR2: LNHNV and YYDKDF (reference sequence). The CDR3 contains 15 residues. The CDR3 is CATSREGSPYNEQFF. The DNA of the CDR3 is TGTGCCACCAGCAGAGAGGGGAGCCCCTACAATGAGCAGTTCTTC. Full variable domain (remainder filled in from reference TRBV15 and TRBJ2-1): DAMVIQNPRYQVTQFGKPVTLSCSQTLNHNVMYWYQQKSSQAPKLLFHYYDKDFNNEADTPDNFQSRRPNTSFCFLDIRSPGLGDTAMYLCATSREGSPYNEQFFGPGTRLTVL.

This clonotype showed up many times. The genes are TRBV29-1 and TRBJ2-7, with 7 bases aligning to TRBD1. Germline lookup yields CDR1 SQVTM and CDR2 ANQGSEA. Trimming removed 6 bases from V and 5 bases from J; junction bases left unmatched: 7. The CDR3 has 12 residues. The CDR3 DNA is TGCAGCGTCTTGGACAGGTCCCACGAGCAGTACTTC. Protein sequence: CSVLDRSHEQYF.

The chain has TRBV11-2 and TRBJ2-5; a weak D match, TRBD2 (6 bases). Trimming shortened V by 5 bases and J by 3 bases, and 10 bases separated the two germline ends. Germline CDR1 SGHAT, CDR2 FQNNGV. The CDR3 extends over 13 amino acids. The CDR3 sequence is CASSPWGEETQYF. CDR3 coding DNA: TGTGCCAGCAGCCCCTGGGGGGAAGAGACCCAGTACTTC.

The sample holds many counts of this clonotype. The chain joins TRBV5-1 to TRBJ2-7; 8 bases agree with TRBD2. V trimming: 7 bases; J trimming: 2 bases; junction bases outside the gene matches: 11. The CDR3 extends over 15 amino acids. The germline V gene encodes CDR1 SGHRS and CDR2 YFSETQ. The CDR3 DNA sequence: TGCGCCAGCTACGCAAGAACTAGCGGCCCCTACGAGCAGTACTTC. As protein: CASYARTSGPYEQYF.

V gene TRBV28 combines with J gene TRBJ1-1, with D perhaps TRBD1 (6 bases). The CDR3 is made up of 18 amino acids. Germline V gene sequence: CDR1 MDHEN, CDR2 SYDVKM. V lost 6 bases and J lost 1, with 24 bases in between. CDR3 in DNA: TGTGCCAGCAGGGACAGACAGTGGGGGAAGGGGTCGAACACTGAAGCTTTCTTT. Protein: CASRDRQWGKGSNTEAFF. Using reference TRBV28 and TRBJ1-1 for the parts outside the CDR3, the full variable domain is DVKVTQSSRYLVKRTGEKVFLECVQDMDHENMFWYRQDPGLGLRLIYFSYDVKMKEKGDIPEGYSVSREKKERFSLILESASTNQTSMYLCASRDRQWGKGSNTEAFFGQGTRLTVV.

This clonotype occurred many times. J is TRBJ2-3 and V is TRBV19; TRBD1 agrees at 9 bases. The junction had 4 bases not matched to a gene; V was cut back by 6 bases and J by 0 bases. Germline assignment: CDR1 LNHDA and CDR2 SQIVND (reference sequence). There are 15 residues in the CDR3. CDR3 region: CASSNRGHSTDTQYF. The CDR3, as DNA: TGTGCCAGTAGCAACAGGGGGCACAGCACAGATACGCAGTATTTT. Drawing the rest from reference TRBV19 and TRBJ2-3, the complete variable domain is DGGITQSPKYLFRKEGQNVTLSCEQNLNHDAMYWYRQDPGQGLRLIYYSQIVNDFQKGDIAEGYSVSREKKESFPLTVTSAQKNPTAFYLCASSNRGHSTDTQYFGPGTRLTVL.

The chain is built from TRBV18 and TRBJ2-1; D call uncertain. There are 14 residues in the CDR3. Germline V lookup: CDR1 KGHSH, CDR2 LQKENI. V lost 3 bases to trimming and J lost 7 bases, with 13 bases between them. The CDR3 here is CASSPPGLMNEQFF. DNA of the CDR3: TGTGCCAGCTCACCCCCGGGCCTGATGAATGAGCAGTTCTTC.

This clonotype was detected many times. The CDR3 here is CASRGLANTGELFF. CDR3 coding DNA: TGCGCCAGCAGGGGACTAGCGAACACCGGGGAGCTGTTTTTT. The chain recombines TRBV4-3 with TRBJ2-2, with 8 bases that match TRBD2. The V gene's germline CDR1 is LGHNA and CDR2 YSLEER. The CDR3 length is 14 residues. V was clipped by 6 bases and J by 0 bases; unmatched bases: 0.

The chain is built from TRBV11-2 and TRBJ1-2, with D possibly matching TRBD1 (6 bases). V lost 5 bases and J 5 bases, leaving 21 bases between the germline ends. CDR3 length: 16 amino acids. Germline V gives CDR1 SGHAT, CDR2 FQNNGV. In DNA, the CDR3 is TGTGCCAGCAGCCACATCCGGGGGGGCGCTCAATATGGCTACACCTTC. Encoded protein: CASSHIRGGAQYGYTF.

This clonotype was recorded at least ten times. CDR3 coding DNA: TGTGCCAGCAGTTTCGGGGCTTCCCACGAGCAGTACGTC. This translates into CASSFGASHEQYV. This rearrangement joins TRBV27 to TRBJ2-7, with D perhaps matching TRBD1 or TRBD2 (5 bases each). Per the germline V gene, CDR1 is MNHEY and CDR2 is SMNVEV (reference sequence). The CDR3 sequence is 13 residues long. Trimming took 3 bases from V and 5 from J, leaving 11 bases between them.

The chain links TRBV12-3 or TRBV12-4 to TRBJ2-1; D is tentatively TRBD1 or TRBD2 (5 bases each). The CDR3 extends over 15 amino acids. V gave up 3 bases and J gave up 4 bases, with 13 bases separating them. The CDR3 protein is CASSFPGTAYNEQFF. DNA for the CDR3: TGTGCCAGCAGTTTTCCCGGGACGGCTTACAATGAGCAGTTCTTC.

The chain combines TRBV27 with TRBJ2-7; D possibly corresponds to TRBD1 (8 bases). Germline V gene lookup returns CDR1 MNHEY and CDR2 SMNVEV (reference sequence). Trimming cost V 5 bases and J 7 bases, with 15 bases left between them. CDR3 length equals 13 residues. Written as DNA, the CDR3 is TGTGCCAGCAGTACGCTACAGGGGGGGGAGCAGTACTTC. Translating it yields CASSTLQGGEQYF.